This entry describes one TCR beta chain. As yet, its antigen is unknown. TCRdb keeps only in-frame clones here, not all; method: immunoSEQ multiplex PCR. The repertoire holds 100,000 to 150,000 clones, with 85% to 95% as singletons. This sample was taken from a study of OX40 agonist ivuxolimab in advanced cancers. Study-wide background: Ivuxolimab, an agonistic anti-OX40 (CD134) antibody, was given to patients. Partial responses were achieved by three patients, one with hepatocellular carcinoma and two with cutaneous melanoma.

Study outcomes and limitations: Relative to CD4+, CD8+ T cells held more expanded clones on average.

Cycle 7 day 1, cycle 4 day 1, and baseline were the timepoints at which blood was sampled. The CDR3 totals 15 residues. The V segment lost 5 bases and the J segment 4 bases; nucleotides outside the gene matches: 8. Germline values: CDR1 MDHEN, CDR2 SYDVKM. J is TRBJ2-4 and V is TRBV28; 7 bases fit TRBD2. The sample consisted of CD4+ or CD8+ T cells sorted from blood, taken in a trial of the OX40 agonist ivuxolimab. The clonotype originates from an adult with an advanced solid tumor such as melanoma, head and neck, liver or kidney cancer. CDR3 protein: CASSGAGEAKNIQYF. The DNA of the CDR3 is TGTGCCAGCAGTGGGGCGGGAGAAGCGAAAAACATTCAGTACTTC.